The next 25 T cell receptor beta chains were all read from a single sample in a study of T-cell memory formation after mild COVID-19 (dated by TCRdb to the early 2020s). The protocol used for the library was 5' RACE. The run used an Illumina NovaSeq 6000. TCRdb passed the public sequencing reads through fastp at Q25 and MiXCR, retaining productive beta sequences. Each CDR3 protein appears once, grouped with its most common genes and DNA. The sample includes approximately 240,000 distinct CDR3 sequences, with over 15% observed a single time. Of the sample, around 3.8% is held by the ten largest clones. The sequenced material came from PBMCs or a T cell subset sorted from them (not recorded which). These receptors originate from a man aged 18 to 30 who had mild COVID-19 (a few samples of this study predate the infection). The sample titles of this study are shuffled in the database, so cell type and time point are left out; the donor was told from shared clones.

This rearrangement joins TRBV28 to TRBJ1-5; D call uncertain. The V end lost 3 bases, the J end lost 3 bases, and 12 bases lay between the germline ends. Germline lookup yields CDR1 MDHEN and CDR2 SYDVKM. The CDR3 sequence is 15 residues long. The CDR3 loop is CASSFASGYNQPQHF. CDR3 sequence (DNA): TGTGCCAGCAGTTTTGCCAGTGGATACAATCAGCCCCAGCATTTT.

This clonotype turned up a few times. This chain connects TRBV18 to TRBJ2-2; the D is unclear. Germline CDR1 and CDR2: KGHSH and LQKENI. This CDR3 is 14 amino acids long. Between the trimmed V and J ends, which lost 8 bases and 1 base, there was a span of 11 bases. CDR3 in DNA: TGTGCCAGCCTGCTCGGCGAGAACACCGGGGAGCTGTTTTTT. This encodes CASLLGENTGELFF.

This clonotype was seen a handful of times. This sequence joins TRBV24-1 and TRBJ1-4; D gene unclear. The CDR3 contains 14 residues. Germline CDR1 and CDR2: KGHDR and SFDVKD. V lost 3 bases and J lost 8, with 12 bases in between. The CDR3 DNA sequence: TGTGCCACCAGTGATGGGCCCCCCGGGGAAAAACTGTTTTTT. Its protein is CATSDGPPGEKLFF.

The chain uses TRBV9 and TRBJ2-3, with D possibly matching TRBD2 (6 bases). CDR3 length: 14 amino acids. In germline, CDR1 is SGDLS, CDR2 YYNGEE. The V end lost 3 bases, the J end lost 3 bases, and 11 bases lay between the germline ends. CDR3 bases: TGTGCCAGCAGCGCGACTAGTTTGACAGATACGCAGTATTTT. Its protein is CASSATSLTDTQYF.

This clonotype was seen a few times. The chain employs TRBV5-6 and TRBJ2-7; D call uncertain. From germline, CDR1 is SGHDT and CDR2 YYEEEE. Deletions cut 1 base from V and 3 bases from J, with 8 bases between. The CDR3 has 13 amino acids. The CDR3 sequence is CASSLWGRYEQYF. As DNA, the CDR3 is TGTGCCAGCAGCTTGTGGGGTCGCTACGAGCAGTACTTC.

This clonotype was observed a few times. J is TRBJ1-1 and V is TRBV12-3 or TRBV12-4; 8 bases agree with TRBD1. The CDR3 spans 16 residues. With 4 bases clipped from V and 0 bases from J, the junction kept 7 bases outside the gene matches. In DNA, the CDR3 is TGTGCCAGCAGTTCCGGACAGGGACTAATGAACACTGAAGCTTTCTTT. This sequence encodes CASSSGQGLMNTEAFF.

V usage is TRBV5-5 and J usage is TRBJ2-7, with 8 bases that match TRBD1. Germline V gives CDR1 SGHKS, CDR2 YYEKEE (reference sequence). With 4 bases clipped from V and 5 bases from J, the junction kept 8 bases outside the gene matches. This CDR3 comprises 14 residues. For the CDR3, the DNA is TGTGCCAGCAGCCCCCAGGGGGCATTCAACGAGCAGTACTTC. It is translated as CASSPQGAFNEQYF. Drawing the rest from reference TRBV5-5 and TRBJ2-7, the complete variable domain is DAGVTQSPTHLIKTRGQQVTLRCSPISGHKSVSWYQQVLGQGPQFIFQYYEKEERGRGNFPDRFSARQFPNYSSELNVNALLLGDSALYLCASSPQGAFNEQYFGPGTRLTVT.

This clonotype occurred many times. This rearrangement joins TRBV4-3 to TRBJ2-2, with D possibly matching TRBD2 (5 bases). This CDR3 contains 18 residues. Trimming took 0 bases from V and 3 from J, leaving 17 bases between them. Per the germline V gene, CDR1 is LGHNA and CDR2 is YSLEER. The CDR3 protein is CASSQEGFPRGYTGELFF. The CDR3 bases are TGCGCCAGCAGCCAAGAAGGGTTCCCACGAGGGTACACCGGGGAGCTGTTTTTT.

This sequence joins TRBV5-8 and TRBJ2-5, with D possibly TRBD1 on 6 matching bases. The V gene's germline CDR1 is SGHTS and CDR2 YDEGEE. Trimming removed 4 bases at V and 2 bases at J, with 12 bases between. The length of the CDR3 is 14 residues. CDR3 sequence reads: CASSPTGQQETQYF. CDR3 DNA: TGTGCCAGCAGCCCAACCGGACAGCAAGAGACCCAGTACTTC.

The V gene is TRBV20-1, the J gene TRBJ2-5; 8 positions agree with TRBD1. Germline CDR1 DFQATT, CDR2 SNEGSKA (reference sequence). Trimming cost V 6 bases and J 2 bases; bases outside gene matches: 11. The CDR3 is 15 amino acids. Here the CDR3 DNA reads TGCAGTGCCCACTATCTGACAGGGGTACAAGAGACCCAGTACTTC. Protein sequence: CSAHYLTGVQETQYF.

The chain recombines TRBV4-2 with TRBJ2-5; 8 bases line up with TRBD1. J was trimmed by 4 bases and V by 4 bases; bases with no gene match: 14. Germline assignment: CDR1 LGHNA and CDR2 YNFKEQ. This CDR3 contains 17 residues. The CDR3 DNA is TGTGCCAGCAGCCCCGTGATAGAGGACAGGGCTAGAGAGACCCAGTACTTC. Translating it yields CASSPVIEDRARETQYF.

This clonotype was observed a few times. The V call is TRBV7-2, the J call TRBJ1-4, with TRBD1 identical over 7 bases. CDR3 length: 13 amino acids. Germline CDR1 is SGHTA and CDR2 is FQGNSA. V dropped 5 bases and J dropped 5; count of bases not matched to a gene: 2. The CDR3 coding sequence is TGTGCCAGCAGCACGGACAGGAATGAAAAACTGTTTTTT. This codes for CASSTDRNEKLFF.

A note on this clonotype: Given a much more abundant clone one base away, this may be a read error. The J gene is TRBJ2-1, the V gene TRBV6-2 or TRBV6-3; maybe TRBD1 (5 bases). V was trimmed by 9 bases and J by 7 bases, leaving 19 bases between them. This CDR3 contains 14 residues. CDR1 is MNHEY and CDR2 is SVGEGT in the germline V gene. In DNA, the CDR3 is TGTGCCAGAAGCTCCATTGCCCAGGGAAATGAGCAGTTCTTC. Amino acid sequence: CARSSIAQGNEQFF.

This clonotype was counted a few times. The chain recombines TRBV4-3 with TRBJ2-3; D remains unclear. V gave up 0 bases and J gave up 6 bases, with 13 bases separating them. Germline-derived CDR1 and CDR2 are LGHNA and YSLEER. CDR3 length: 15 residues. As DNA, the CDR3 is TGCGCCAGCAGCCAAGATGGACGGAACGGGGATACGCAGTATTTT. Translation: CASSQDGRNGDTQYF.

V usage is TRBV12-3 or TRBV12-4 and J usage is TRBJ2-2; D assignment may be TRBD1 or TRBD2 (5 bases each). The CDR3 is made up of 16 amino acids. Trimming took off 7 bases at V and 6 bases at J, with 21 bases between the two ends. The CDR3 coding sequence is TGTGCCAGCACCTCCCAGCCAGGGCGGGTAGCCGGGGAGCTGTTTTTT. It encodes CASTSQPGRVAGELFF.

For this clonotype: The junction does not match germline at one end; this may be a read error. The genes are TRBV20-1 and TRBJ1-2, with D unresolved. The CDR3 loop spans 11 amino acids. Germline loops: CDR1 DFQATT, CDR2 SNEGSKA (reference sequence). In DNA, the CDR3 is TGCAGCGCCTCAAGTGACCCGAAAATCGCCTTC. Translated: CSASSDPKIAF.

The chain has TRBV29-1 and TRBJ1-3; no clear D gene. Per the germline V gene, CDR1 is SQVTM and CDR2 is ANQGSEA. V shed 0 bases and J shed 1 base, with 7 bases lying between them. The CDR3 length is 14 residues. CDR3 loop: CSVEESGSGNTIYF. The DNA for the CDR3 is TGCAGCGTTGAAGAGTCGGGTTCTGGAAACACCATATATTTT.

This clonotype has just a few counts. The CDR3 protein is CATSRDRGTKSSPLHF. The CDR3 region has the DNA TGTGCCACCAGCAGAGATCGGGGAACGAAAAGCTCACCCCTCCACTTT. The chain links TRBV15 to TRBJ1-6, with D unclear. V shed 0 bases and J shed 10 bases, with 16 bases lying between them. Germline-derived CDR1 and CDR2 are LNHNV and YYDKDF (reference sequence). The CDR3 runs 16 residues.

In this sample, this clonotype turned up many times. The J gene is TRBJ2-1, the V gene TRBV12-3 or TRBV12-4; 7 bases match TRBD2. J was trimmed by 9 bases and V by 3 bases; bases with no gene match: 5. The CDR3 length is 13 residues. The CDR3, as DNA: TGTGCCAGCAGTTTGGGACTAAAGGGTGAGCAGTTCTTC. As protein: CASSLGLKGEQFF.

The chain has TRBV7-2 and TRBJ2-3, with 8 bases lining up with TRBD2. The trim removed 5 bases at V and 6 bases at J, leaving 7 bases unmatched. The CDR3 runs to 14 residues. CDR1 and CDR2 (germline): SGHTA, FQGNSA. CDR3 DNA: TGTGCCAGCAGCCTTGGACTAGCCCCGGATACGCAGTATTTT. It is translated as CASSLGLAPDTQYF.

This clonotype has just a few counts. The chain recombines TRBV5-1 with TRBJ2-6, with D hard to call. The CDR3 runs 17 residues. Trimming removed 1 base at V and 1 base at J, with 12 bases between. The germline gives CDR1 SGHRS, CDR2 YFSETQ. In nucleotides, the CDR3 is TGCGCCAGCAGCTTGACAGTCTCCGAGTCTGGGGCCAACGTCCTGACTTTC. Translating it yields CASSLTVSESGANVLTF.

The CDR3 DNA reads as TGCGCCAGCAGCTCAGGGACGCAAACCACCGGGGAGCTGTTTTTT. Amino acid sequence: CASSSGTQTTGELFF. V and J are TRBV5-1 and TRBJ2-2, with D perhaps being TRBD1 or TRBD2 (5 bases each). Trimming left V 3 bases short and J 4 bases short, with 13 bases between. The CDR3 totals 15 residues. Germline V lookup: CDR1 SGHRS, CDR2 YFSETQ.

This sequence joins TRBV5-1 and TRBJ2-1; D gene uncertain. The V and J ends lost 6 bases and 2 bases respectively, with 9 bases between them. This CDR3 region has 13 residues. CDR1 is SGHRS and CDR2 is YFSETQ in the germline V gene. The CDR3 DNA follows: TGCGCCAGCAATCCGGTAACCTACAATGAGCAGTTCTTC. It encodes CASNPVTYNEQFF.

The chain combines TRBV6-6 with TRBJ1-1; the D gene is possibly TRBD1 (5 bases). Germline values: CDR1 MNHNY, CDR2 SVGAGI (reference sequence). Between the trimmed V and J ends, which lost 3 bases and 5 bases, there was a span of 10 bases. This CDR3 is 13 amino acids long. The CDR3 DNA sequence: TGTGCCAGCAGTTATGGTCCAGGGACTGAAGCTTTCTTT. Its translation is CASSYGPGTEAFF.

This clonotype was counted only a few times. This chain connects TRBV20-1 to TRBJ1-2; 7 positions match TRBD1. The germline gives CDR1 DFQATT, CDR2 SNEGSKA (reference sequence). The CDR3 runs to 13 residues. V was pared by 6 bases and J by 4 bases, with 8 bases of the junction left unmatched. CDR3 protein: CSATTGPVYGYTF. In DNA form, the CDR3 reads TGCAGTGCCACGACAGGGCCGGTCTATGGCTACACCTTC.